Listed below are T cell receptor beta chains from one sample, sequenced in a study of shared clonotypes between healthy human individuals. The table came from immunoSEQ multiplex PCR; TCRdb's copy has only in-frame clones and leaves some out. The repertoire consists of 1.4 million to 1.5 million clones, with more than 95% occurring once and the leading ten covering over 1%. The specimen sequenced was naive CD4+ T cells sorted from blood. Source of these receptors: a young man in good health. CDR3s include the opening cysteine and the closing phenylalanine or tryptophan. D genes are given only for firm matches. Not all rows give a size; the values are once, few, many and, for expanded clones, a class.

clone_size	v_call	d_call	j_call	cdr3_nt	cdr3_aa
.	TRBV9	TRBD2	TRBJ2-7	TGTGCCAGCAGCTTGGGACTAGGAGCGACCTACGAGCAGTACTTC	CASSLGLGATYEQYF
.	TRBV5-4	.	TRBJ2-5	TGTGCCAGCAGCTCCCGGGGGAGGCCGTTAGAGGAGACCCAGTACTTC	CASSSRGRPLEETQYF
.	TRBV21-1	.	TRBJ2-2	TGTGCCAGCAGCAAGGGCTATAACACCGGGGAGCTGTTTTTT	CASSKGYNTGELFF
.	TRBV7-9	TRBD1	TRBJ2-5	TGTGCCAGCAGCTTAGGCGACAGGGGTCCTAAAGAGACCCAGTACTTC	CASSLGDRGPKETQYF
.	TRBV7-9	TRBD2	TRBJ2-3	TGTGCCAGCAGCTTACCCGACAGCGGGAGGGCCCCAGATACGCAGTATTTT	CASSLPDSGRAPDTQYF
.	TRBV6-1	.	TRBJ2-3	TGTGCCAGCAGTGAATTCGGACGGGATACGCAGTATTTT	CASSEFGRDTQYF
once	TRBV18	TRBD1	TRBJ2-1	TGTGCCAGCTCCCGGGACAGGGCGTACAATGAGCAGTTCTTC	CASSRDRAYNEQFF
.	TRBV4-1	.	TRBJ2-7	TGCGCCAGCAGCCAACCCGGGGCAGGGGACAACGAGCAGTACTTC	CASSQPGAGDNEQYF
.	TRBV6-5	TRBD1	TRBJ1-2	TGTGCCAGCAGTTCCGACCCGACAGGGAACAATGGCTACACCTTC	CASSSDPTGNNGYTF
.	TRBV6-1	TRBD2	TRBJ2-3	TGTGCCAGCAGTTTCGGCGGGAGTACAGATACGCAGTATTTT	CASSFGGSTDTQYF
.	TRBV5-1	TRBD2	TRBJ2-1	TGCGCCAGCAGCCCCGGACTAGACTACAATGAGCAGTTCTTC	CASSPGLDYNEQFF
.	TRBV9	.	TRBJ2-7	TGTGCCAGCAGCGTAGTTGGAGGGAGAGGTGACGAGCAGTACTTC	CASSVVGGRGDEQYF
.	TRBV7-8	.	TRBJ1-5	TGTGCCAGCAGCTGGGTTCTGGGGGAGGGAGGTCAGCCCCAGCATTTT	CASSWVLGEGGQPQHF
.	TRBV6-6	TRBD1	TRBJ1-1	TGTGCCAGCAGTTATAGGTGGGACAGGACGGGGTCTGAAGCTTTCTTT	CASSYRWDRTGSEAFF
.	TRBV15	.	TRBJ2-1	TGTGCCACCAGCAGTGGAGCGGGCACATTCAATGAGCAGTTCTTC	CATSSGAGTFNEQFF
.	TRBV4-2	.	TRBJ2-2	TGTGCCAGCACCTCTGGGTGGGAGCTGTTTTTT	CASTSGWELFF
.	TRBV4-3	.	TRBJ2-2	TGCGCCAGCAGCCAAGAGATGCCAGGGGCACCCAATCCCGGGGAGCTGTTTTTT	CASSQEMPGAPNPGELFF
.	TRBV5-1	.	TRBJ2-7	TGCGCCAGCAGCTTGGGTGGGGCGCGGAACGAGCAGTACTTC	CASSLGGARNEQYF
.	TRBV4-3	.	TRBJ1-1	TGCGCCAGCAGCCATCTGGCGGGGAACACTGAAGCTTTCTTT	CASSHLAGNTEAFF
.	TRBV7-2	.	TRBJ1-2	TGTGCCAGCAGCTTAGCGTACTATGGCTACACCTTC	CASSLAYYGYTF
once	TRBV7-9	TRBD2	TRBJ2-3	TGTGCCAGCAGCCACAGGCCGGTTACTAGCGGAAGCACAGATACGCAGTATTTT	CASSHRPVTSGSTDTQYF
.	TRBV5-4	.	TRBJ2-2	TGTGCCAGCAGCCTATCGACTGGTACCGGGGAGCTGTTTTTT	CASSLSTGTGELFF
.	TRBV18	.	TRBJ2-7	TGTGCCAGCTCACGGGAAACGGTGGACGAGCAGTACTTC	CASSRETVDEQYF
.	TRBV7-9	.	TRBJ2-2	TGTGCCAGCAGCCAAGTGGCAGGAAGGTCCGGGGAGCTGTTTTTT	CASSQVAGRSGELFF
once	TRBV6-5	.	TRBJ1-5	TGTGCCAGCAGTTACACCAGAGGGGGCAATCAGCCCCAGCATTTT	CASSYTRGGNQPQHF
.	TRBV25-1	.	TRBJ2-7	TGTGCCAGCAGGGGAGATGAGGGTTCCTACGAGCAGTACTTC	CASRGDEGSYEQYF
.	TRBV5-4	TRBD2	TRBJ2-7	TGTGCCAGCAGCAGGGGACTAGCAGAGACCTACGAGCAGTACTTC	CASSRGLAETYEQYF
once	TRBV7-8	.	TRBJ1-1	TGTGCCAGCAGCTTATTTGGGAACACTGAAGCTTTCTTT	CASSLFGNTEAFF
.	TRBV7-6	TRBD2	TRBJ2-1	TGTGCCAGCAGCCGAAGGGGCAGCGGGACCTACAATGAGCAGTTCTTC	CASSRRGSGTYNEQFF
.	TRBV6-1	.	TRBJ1-1	TGTGCCAGCAGTGAGGGAAGACCGAACACTGAAGCTTTCTTT	CASSEGRPNTEAFF
.	TRBV5-6	.	TRBJ1-1	TGTGCCAGCAGCCCGACAGTACCGAACACTGAAGCTTTCTTT	CASSPTVPNTEAFF
.	TRBV6-5	.	TRBJ2-3	TGTGCCAGCAGTTACTCAGCGGGTGGGACAAATACGCAGTATTTT	CASSYSAGGTNTQYF
.	TRBV2	.	TRBJ1-5	TGTGCCAGCAGTGAAGACTTGGGGAAGGGAGGGCCCCAGCATTTT	CASSEDLGKGGPQHF
.	TRBV11-2	TRBD2	TRBJ2-2	TGTGCCAGCAGCTCGGGACTAGGAAACACCGGGGAGCTGTTTTTT	CASSSGLGNTGELFF
.	TRBV28	.	TRBJ1-1	TGTGCCAGCTTGGGGCGCGTGACCACTGAAGCTTTCTTT	CASLGRVTTEAFF
.	TRBV6-5	.	TRBJ1-2	TGTGCCAGCAGTTACCGGGGGCTGTCGGGTGGCTACACCTTC	CASSYRGLSGGYTF
.	TRBV28	.	TRBJ1-2	TGTGCCAGCAGTTTGTGGAGCTCGGTAACTAGTGGCTACACCTTC	CASSLWSSVTSGYTF
.	TRBV5-4	.	TRBJ2-6	TGTGCCAGCAGCCAAGGGGGATCCGGGGCCAACGTCCTGACTTTC	CASSQGGSGANVLTF
.	TRBV14	.	TRBJ2-7	TGTGCCAGCAGCCAAGATTTTGGAGGCTACGAGCAGTACTTC	CASSQDFGGYEQYF
.	TRBV9	TRBD2	TRBJ2-3	TGTGCCAGCAGCGTAGGCGGGAGTGGCGGAGATACGCAGTATTTT	CASSVGGSGGDTQYF
.	TRBV14	TRBD1	TRBJ2-1	TGTGCCAGCAGCCCCCAACAGGGGCTGCCCTACAATGAGCAGTTCTTC	CASSPQQGLPYNEQFF
.	TRBV7-7	.	TRBJ2-2	TGTGCCAGCAGAGCTGCCACGGGGAACACCGGGGAGCTGTTTTTT	CASRAATGNTGELFF
.	TRBV14	TRBD2	TRBJ2-3	TGTGCCAGCAGTAGCGGGAGCTTCGTAACAGATACGCAGTATTTT	CASSSGSFVTDTQYF
.	TRBV9	TRBD2	TRBJ2-5	TGTGCCAGCAGCGTCCTAGGCGGGAGAGGGGAGACCCAGTACTTC	CASSVLGGRGETQYF
.	TRBV4-1	TRBD2	TRBJ2-3	TGCGCCAGCAGCCCGGGGAGACTAGCGTCAGATACGCAGTATTTT	CASSPGRLASDTQYF
.	TRBV18	TRBD2	TRBJ2-7	TGTGCCAGCTCACCAACTCTGCTAGCGGGAGTAGCCGAGCAGTACTTC	CASSPTLLAGVAEQYF
.	TRBV5-1	TRBD2	TRBJ2-2	TGCGCCAGCAGCCCCCTAGCGGGGCCTAACACCGGGGAGCTGTTTTTT	CASSPLAGPNTGELFF
.	TRBV7-8	TRBD2	TRBJ2-5	TGTGCCAGCAGCATCTCTAGCGGGAGGGGAGAGACCCAGTACTTC	CASSISSGRGETQYF
.	TRBV7-2	.	TRBJ2-5	TGTGCCAGCAGCTCGAACACCCAAGAGACCCAGTACTTC	CASSSNTQETQYF
.	TRBV9	TRBD1	TRBJ1-4	TGTGCCAGCAGCGTCACAGGGGGCCTTCCTGAAAAACTGTTTTTT	CASSVTGGLPEKLFF
.	TRBV6-5	.	TRBJ2-7	TGTGCCAGCAGTCATAGCTACGAGCAGTACTTC	CASSHSYEQYF
.	TRBV19	TRBD1	TRBJ2-1	TGTGCCAGTAGTCCCGGGACAGGGTTCTTGGTGGGCAATGAGCAGTTCTTC	CASSPGTGFLVGNEQFF
.	TRBV28	TRBD1	TRBJ2-5	TGTGCCAGCAGTTCTCGATTCCGGGACAGTAAGACCCAGTACTTC	CASSSRFRDSKTQYF
.	TRBV14	.	TRBJ1-1	TGTGCCAGCAGCCAGGTGGGTGGGTACACTGAAGCTTTCTTT	CASSQVGGYTEAFF